This TCR beta chain was identified during a study of blood T cell repertoires in COVID-19. Turning to the study itself: COVID-19 samples, acute and convalescent, were from the United States, Italy and Spain. PBMCs, B-cell-depleted T cells, or T cells provided the cDNA or gDNA that made up the material.

During active infection, Seattle patients enrolled and were then monitored through disease. Trimming shortened V by 2 bases and J by 8 bases, and 4 bases separated the two germline ends. The CDR3 length is 12 residues. Germline V gene sequence: CDR1 MDHEN, CDR2 SYDVKM. Original methodology: Reference gene primer amplification yielded estimated nucleated cell counts. TCRdb's copy holds only in-frame clones and misses some; the assay was immunoSEQ multiplex PCR. Clone size and V and J calls were adopted from that table, with D and trimming inferred from the DNA. Here the sample spans over 400,000 clones, about 89% being singletons.

The TCR sequence derives from a woman in her fifties or sixties with COVID-19, enrolled during active disease. Sequencing input: peripheral blood. The rearrangement uses TRBV28 and TRBJ1-6; D gene unclear. CDR3: CASSLQDSPLHF. CDR3 coding DNA: TGTGCCAGCAGTTTACAGGATTCACCCCTCCACTTT.